This TCR beta chain originates from a study of CD4 T cells in relation to SARS-CoV-2 and coronaviruses. As regards this clone: Its antigen is unknown.

The CDR3 runs 13 residues. V lost 4 bases and J 9 bases, leaving 13 bases between the germline ends. In germline, CDR1 is SNHLY, CDR2 FYNNEI. CD4+ T cells from unexposed donors were obtained before the COVID-19 pandemic (2011-2018). Isolation of CD4+ T cells took place after less than 13 days in culture. Repertoires were generated with immunoSEQ multiplex PCR, while TCRdb's copy carries only in-frame clones and drops some. The table records 24,000 or so clones, roughly four fifths of them present only once. The source material was CD4+ T cells from PBMCs, cultured in vitro. The TCR sequence derives from a human donor in good health. The chain combines TRBV2 with TRBJ2-1; D unclear. CDR3 in DNA: TGTGCCAGCAGTGTAAGAGAAACCTTTGAGCAGTTCTTC. This gives the protein CASSVRETFEQFF.